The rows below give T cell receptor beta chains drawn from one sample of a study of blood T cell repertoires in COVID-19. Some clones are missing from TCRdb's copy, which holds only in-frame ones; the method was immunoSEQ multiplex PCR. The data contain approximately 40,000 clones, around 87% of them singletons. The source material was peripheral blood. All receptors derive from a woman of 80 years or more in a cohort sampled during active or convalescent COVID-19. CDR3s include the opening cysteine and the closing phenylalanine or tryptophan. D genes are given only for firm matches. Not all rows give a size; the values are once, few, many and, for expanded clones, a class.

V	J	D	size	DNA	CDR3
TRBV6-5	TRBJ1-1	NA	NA	TGTGCCAGTAGAAAACAGGTGAACACTGAAGCTTTCTTT	CASRKQVNTEAFF
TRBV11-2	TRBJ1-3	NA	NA	TGTGCCAGCAGCCCTACTCAGACACCGAACTCTGGAAACACCATATATTTT	CASSPTQTPNSGNTIYF
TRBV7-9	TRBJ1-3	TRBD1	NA	TGTGCCAGCAGCTCCGGGACAGGGACCTCTGGAAACACCATATATTTT	CASSSGTGTSGNTIYF
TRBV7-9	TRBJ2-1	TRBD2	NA	TGTGCCAGCAGCTCCCTGGGGCTAGCGGGCTCCTACAATGAGCAGTTCTTC	CASSSLGLAGSYNEQFF
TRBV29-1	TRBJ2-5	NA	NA	TGCAGCGTTTCAGGGGAAGAGACCCAGTACTTC	CSVSGEETQYF
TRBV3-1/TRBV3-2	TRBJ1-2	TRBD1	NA	TGTGCCAGCAGCCAACAGGGGGCAGGGGGCTACACCTTC	CASSQQGAGGYTF
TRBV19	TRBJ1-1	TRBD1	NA	TGTGCCAGTAGTTTTTTGACAGGGGTGACTGAAGCTTTCTTT	CASSFLTGVTEAFF
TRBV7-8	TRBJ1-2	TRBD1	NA	TGTGCCAGCAGCTTTACGGGACAGGGGGCGGGAGGCTACACCTTC	CASSFTGQGAGGYTF
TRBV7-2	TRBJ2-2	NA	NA	TGTGCCAGCAGCTTGTCTTTTGCAGTTTACATGAACACCGGGGAGCTGTTTTTT	CASSLSFAVYMNTGELFF
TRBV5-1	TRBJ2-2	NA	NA	TGCGCCAGCAGCTTGGTTGCCATGTCGGTCACCGGGGAGCTGTTTTTT	CASSLVAMSVTGELFF
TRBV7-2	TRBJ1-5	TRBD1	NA	TGTGCCAGCAGCTTATCGACAGGGGTCAATCAGCCCCAGCATTTT	CASSLSTGVNQPQHF
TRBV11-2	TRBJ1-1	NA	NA	TGTGCCAGCAGGGCATCCTTGAACACTGAAGCTTTCTTT	CASRASLNTEAFF
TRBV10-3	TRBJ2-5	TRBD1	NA	TGTGCCATCAGTGAGTCGACAGGGGTCCGGGAGACCCAGTACTTC	CAISESTGVRETQYF
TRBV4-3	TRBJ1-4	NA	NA	TGCGCCAGCAGCCAAGATCGGGTATGGGGCTCAGAAAAACTGTTTTTT	CASSQDRVWGSEKLFF
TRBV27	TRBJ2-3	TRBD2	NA	TGTGCCAGCAGTTTCGTCGGACTAGCGGGGGCGACGCAGTATTTT	CASSFVGLAGATQYF
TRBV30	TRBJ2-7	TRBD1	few	TGTGCCTGGAGTGTCGATAGGGGGCCCTACGAGCAGTACTTC	CAWSVDRGPYEQYF
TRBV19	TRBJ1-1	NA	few	TGTGCCAGTAGTATAGTACAGGGAAAGGGTGAAGCTTTCTTT	CASSIVQGKGEAFF
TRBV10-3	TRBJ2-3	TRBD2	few	TGTGCCATCAGTGAAGCTAGCGGGAGCGCAGATACGCAGTATTTT	CAISEASGSADTQYF
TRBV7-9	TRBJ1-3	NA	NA	TGTGCCAGCACCCAGGACAGAATCTTTAGAAACACCATATATTTT	CASTQDRIFRNTIYF
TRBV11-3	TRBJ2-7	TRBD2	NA	TGTGCCAGCAGCCTCCCTAGAGCGGGAGGCGGTAACGAGCAGTACTTC	CASSLPRAGGGNEQYF
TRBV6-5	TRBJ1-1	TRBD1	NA	TGTGCCAGCAGTCCAGGGGGGCTGAACACTGAAGCTTTCTTT	CASSPGGLNTEAFF
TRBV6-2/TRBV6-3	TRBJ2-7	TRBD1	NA	TGTGCCAGCAGTTACTCGGGGACAGCAACCTACGAGCAGTACTTC	CASSYSGTATYEQYF
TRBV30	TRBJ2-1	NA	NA	TGTGCCTGGGGGATGGTAGCCAATGAGCAGTTCTTC	CAWGMVANEQFF
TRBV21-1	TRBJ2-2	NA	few	TGTGCCAGCAGCATTTGGGAGCCAAGGGACACCGGGGAGCTGTTTTTT	CASSIWEPRDTGELFF
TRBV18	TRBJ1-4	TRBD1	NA	TGTGCCAGCTCACCAGAACAGGGGGCCGGAGAAAAACTGTTTTTT	CASSPEQGAGEKLFF
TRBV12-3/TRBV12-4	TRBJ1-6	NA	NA	TGTGCCAGCAGTGCAGGGGATAGCTCACCCCTCCACTTT	CASSAGDSSPLHF
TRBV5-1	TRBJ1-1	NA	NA	TGCGCCAGCAGCTCCGGGGTTCCCGCCGAAGCTTTCTTT	CASSSGVPAEAFF
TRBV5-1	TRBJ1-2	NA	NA	TGCGCCAGCAGCCAGGGAGGAGACTATGGCTACACCTTC	CASSQGGDYGYTF
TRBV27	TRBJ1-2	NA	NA	TGTGCCAGCAGTTTATACGCAGGGACTAACTATGGCTACACCTTC	CASSLYAGTNYGYTF
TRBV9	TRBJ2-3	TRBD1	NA	TGTGCCAGCAGCGTAGAGGGACAGGGCCTCTCCACAGATACGCAGTATTTT	CASSVEGQGLSTDTQYF
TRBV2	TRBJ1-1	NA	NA	TGTGCCAGCAGTGTGAGCAACACTGAAGCTTTCTTT	CASSVSNTEAFF
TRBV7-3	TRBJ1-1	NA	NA	TGTGCCAGCAGCTTAAATGCAGGGCCCACTGAAGCTTTCTTT	CASSLNAGPTEAFF
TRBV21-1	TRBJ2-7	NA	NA	TGTGCCAGCAGCTTGCCGGACAGGGGCCTTGAAGGATCCTACGAGCAGTACTTC	CASSLPDRGLEGSYEQYF
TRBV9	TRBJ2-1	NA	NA	TGTGCCAGCAGCGCAGCCCCAGGTTCTTACAATGAGCAGTTCTTC	CASSAAPGSYNEQFF
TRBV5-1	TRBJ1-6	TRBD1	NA	TGCGCCAGCAGCTCTCGGACAGGGAATCCACCCCTCCACTTT	CASSSRTGNPPLHF
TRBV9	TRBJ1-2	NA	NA	TGTGCCAGCAGCGTATCAGCACAGTATCACTATGGCTACACCTTC	CASSVSAQYHYGYTF
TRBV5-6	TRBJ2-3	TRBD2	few	TGTGCCAGCAGCTTGGCCCTTCTAGCGGGGGGGCCCGATACGCAGTATTTT	CASSLALLAGGPDTQYF
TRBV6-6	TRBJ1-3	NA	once	TGTGCCAGCAGTTACGACTGGAGCTCTGGAAACACCATATATTTT	CASSYDWSSGNTIYF
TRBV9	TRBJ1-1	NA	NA	TGTGCCAGCAGCGAGGGGACGGGAGGCACTGAAGCTTTCTTT	CASSEGTGGTEAFF
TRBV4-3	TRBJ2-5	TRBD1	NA	TGCGCCAGCAGCCAAGGATGGGACAGGCGTCAAGAGACCCAGTACTTC	CASSQGWDRRQETQYF
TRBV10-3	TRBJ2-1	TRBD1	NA	TGTGCCATCAGAGACGACAGGGGGAACAATGAGCAGTTCTTC	CAIRDDRGNNEQFF
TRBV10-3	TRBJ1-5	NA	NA	TGTGCCATCGGTGGCAGGGCGGATCAGCCCCAGCATTTT	CAIGGRADQPQHF
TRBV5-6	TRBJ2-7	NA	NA	TGTGCCAGCAGCTCGGGTAGGCCCGCAACTGGGGAGCAGTACTTC	CASSSGRPATGEQYF
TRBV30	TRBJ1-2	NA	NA	TGTGCCTGGAGTTCGGGTTCCCCCTATGGCTACACCTTC	CAWSSGSPYGYTF
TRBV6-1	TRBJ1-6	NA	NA	TGTGCCAGCAGCGAATATACGGTCACTTATAATTCACCCCTCCACTTT	CASSEYTVTYNSPLHF
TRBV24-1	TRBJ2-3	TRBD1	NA	TGTGCCACCCGGGACAGGGTTGCGGATACGCAGTATTTT	CATRDRVADTQYF
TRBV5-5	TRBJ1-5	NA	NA	TGTGCCAGCAGCTTGGCCGGGGTTCCTCAGCCCCAGCATTTT	CASSLAGVPQPQHF
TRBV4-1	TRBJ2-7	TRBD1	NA	TGCGCCAGCAGCCGCATCAATAGGGACAGCACCTCCTACGAGCAGTACTTC	CASSRINRDSTSYEQYF
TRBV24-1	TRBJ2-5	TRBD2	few	TGTGCCACCAGTGATCCTAGCGGGAGGGGGGAGACCCAGTACTTC	CATSDPSGRGETQYF
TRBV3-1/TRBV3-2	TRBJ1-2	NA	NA	TGTGCCAGCAGCCAAGAAGCGGGGAACTATGGCTACACCTTC	CASSQEAGNYGYTF
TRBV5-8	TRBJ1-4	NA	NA	TGTGCCAGCAGCCCTGGGACAACAACTAATGAAAAACTGTTTTTT	CASSPGTTTNEKLFF
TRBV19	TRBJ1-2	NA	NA	TGTGCCAGTAGTATCCTACGACGGGATCGCGACGAGAGTGGCTACACCTTC	CASSILRRDRDESGYTF
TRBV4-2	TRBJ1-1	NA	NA	TGTGCCAGCAACCAAAGAGCGGACAGCAACACTGAAGCTTTCTTT	CASNQRADSNTEAFF
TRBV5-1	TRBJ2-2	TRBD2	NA	TGCGCCAGCAGCCGACTAGCGGGAACCGGGGAGCTGTTTTTT	CASSRLAGTGELFF
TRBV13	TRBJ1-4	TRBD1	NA	TGTGCCAGCAGCGGAGGGACAGTCAATGAAAAACTGTTTTTT	CASSGGTVNEKLFF
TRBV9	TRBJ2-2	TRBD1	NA	TGTGCCAGCAGCGTGCGGGACAGGGGATCGTCCGGGGAGCTGTTTTTT	CASSVRDRGSSGELFF
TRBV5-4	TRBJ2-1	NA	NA	TGTGCCAGCAGCTCCCAGGACGGGGTAGGTGAGCAGTTCTTC	CASSSQDGVGEQFF
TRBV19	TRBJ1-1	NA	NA	TGTGCCAGTAGTGGACAGTTGAACACTGAAGCTTTCTTT	CASSGQLNTEAFF
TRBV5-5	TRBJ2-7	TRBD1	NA	TGTGCCAGCAGCCCTGGACAGGGGGTCTCCTACGAGCAGTACTTC	CASSPGQGVSYEQYF
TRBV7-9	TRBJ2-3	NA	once	TGTGCCAGCAGCTTGGGGACAGCCGGAGGGACAGATACGCAGTATTTT	CASSLGTAGGTDTQYF